What follows describes a single T cell receptor (beta chain). Its antigen is not identified. The CDR3 has 14 amino acids. Germline trimming cut 8 bases from V and 3 bases from J; bases unmatched to any gene: 10. CDR1 is MNHEY and CDR2 is SVGAGI in the germline V gene. The record originates from a study of cytomegalovirus exposure and HLA in healthy donors. Findings of the study overall: Likely technical artifact: a cluster of highly shared sequence variants.

13 Jbeta primers and 60 Vbeta primers were used for the PCR. As processed by the authors: There were about 88 million unique TCR beta chains by a later count, and 8.5 million to 14 million of them were shared. Repertoires were generated with immunoSEQ multiplex PCR, while TCRdb's copy carries only in-frame clones and drops some. V and J calls and clone size come straight from that table; D and trimming were deduced from the DNA. Of roughly 99,000 clones in the sample, about three quarters were seen once. Sequenced input: PBMCs. The source of this sequence is a man aged 30 to 39 in good health and CMV-seronegative. The rearrangement uses TRBV6-5 and TRBJ2-7; 7 nucleotides line up with TRBD1. Written as DNA, the CDR3 is TGTGCCAGCGCCCCCCGGGACAGTAGCTACGAGCAGTACTTC. The encoded protein is CASAPRDSSYEQYF.